The subject of this entry is one T cell receptor (beta chain). No antigen is known for it. Per-base quality was not reported, and no clone a single base away is much larger than it. The germline V and J ends show losses of 2 bases and 6 bases respectively, and no gene match explains 10 bases of the junction. In the germline V gene (reference sequence), CDR1 corresponds to GTSNPN and CDR2 to SVGIG. The CDR3 runs 16 residues from the cysteine to the phenylalanine. The sequence is cut down to CDR3 DNA, 48 bases in frame from base 1. This sample was included in a study of immune evolution from preneoplasia to lung adenocarcinoma (dated by TCRdb to the early 2020s). The study in broad terms: HLA loss of heterozygosity was observed in approximately 7%, 15% and 30% of AIS, MIA and ADC lesions, respectively, and was not observed in any AAH lesions. The study combined immune gene expression, TCR sequencing and multiplex immunofluorescence to profile immune contexture across lung adenocarcinoma precursors and invasive adenocarcinoma. Resected precursor lesions (AAH, AIS, MIA) and invasive adenocarcinomas were compared with paired morphologically normal lung tissue. The sample size depended on which specimens were available, not on a prior power calculation. Whole exome sequencing and methylation data from the same cohort of nodules were integrated with the immune data. A total of around 58 patients with pulmonary nodules who underwent surgical resection were included in the overall cohort. TCR sequencing data came from about 52 patients. It was reported in the study that under 110 samples were used for TCR sequencing. POLYSOLVER was used to infer Class I HLA alleles from exome data, while LOHHLA was used to detect allele-specific HLA loss.

Overall results and qualifications from the work: The highest top T cell clone frequencies were observed in normal lung, and a progressive decrease in top T cell clone frequencies appeared to occur from AAH through AIS, MIA and invasive adenocarcinoma. KRAS-mutant nodules showed the highest T cell clonality compared with EGFR-mutant or double wild-type lesions. Because every patient came from Japan and China, how well the results apply to Western populations was uncertain. Normal lung showed the highest clonality, whereas later-stage lesions appeared to have higher T cell density and diversity but lower clonality. The findings reflected association rather than direct causation, and larger cohorts with long-term follow-up and longitudinal biopsies were considered necessary.

The immunoSEQ hsTCRbeta Kit was used to sequence TCR beta CDR3 regions from DNA. The published analysis was carried out like this. TCR sequencing data were analysed with the ImmunoSEQ Analyzer. T cell clonality was defined as 1 minus Pielou's evenness, as computed on productive rearrangements. The inverse Simpson index, applied to productive templates, was used to measure T cell diversity. T cell density was defined as TCR beta template counts normalized to usable DNA, with usable DNA estimated by amplifying and sequencing housekeeping genes. TCR metrics were compared across histologic stages using two-sided Kruskal-Wallis tests. What TCRdb holds here is the immuneACCESS table cut down to in-frame rearrangements. Part of the clones is not present; checked against another copy, under half of the missing clones reflect an unresolved V gene, and the others are unexplained. V, J and clone size derive from that table, while D and trimming were established from the DNA sequence. This sample holds 30,000 to 45,000 clones; 60% to 75% were observed only once. Under 7.5% of the sample goes to the ten largest clones.

Between the mid-2010s and the late 2010s, the patients underwent resection in either Japan or China. Two lung cancer pathologists independently reviewed H&E slides to confirm the histologic diagnosis of every case. To enrich premalignant or tumor cells for nucleic acid extraction, macro-dissection was performed after pathologic assessment. FFPE tissue was used for DNA isolation with the AllPrep DNA/RNA FFPE Kit. The sample consisted of FFPE invasive lung adenocarcinoma tissue. In light of the paper, this sample's cell subset or site label describes: frankly invasive lung adenocarcinoma (ADC). This clonotype originated in a person aged 55 to 69 with lung adenocarcinoma. The chain links TRBV30 with TRBJ1-1; a stretch of 12 junction bases matches TRBD1. DNA sequence: TGTGCCTGGAGTCCCCGGGACAGGGGGCGCGGAGCTGAAGCTTTCTTT. Protein translation: CAWSPRDRGRGAEAFF.